The rows below give T cell receptor beta chains drawn from one sample of a study of PD-1 blockade in mismatch repair-deficient tumors. Profiled with immunoSEQ multiplex PCR; TCRdb holds only in-frame clones, not every one. The sample has approximately 40,000 clones, 75% to 85% seen once. The sample here was peripheral blood, taken 4 weeks after starting pembrolizumab. The receptor set was obtained from an adult with mismatch repair-deficient cancer. Each CDR3 is given with its conserved first and last residue. A D gene is named only where the DNA matches it firmly. Clone size is shown for a subset of rows, as once, few, many or a class of expanded clone.

J gene: TRBJ2-7; clone size: NA; D gene: TRBD1; V gene: TRBV6-5; CDR3 DNA: TGTGCCAGCAGTGAAACAGGGGGTAGCTACGAGCAGTACTTC; CDR3 protein: CASSETGGSYEQYF
J gene: TRBJ2-7; clone size: few; D gene: NA; V gene: TRBV28; CDR3 DNA: TGTGCCAGCAGTTTTTGGGGGGCCTACGAGCAGTACTTC; CDR3 protein: CASSFWGAYEQYF
J gene: TRBJ1-5; clone size: NA; D gene: NA; V gene: TRBV2; CDR3 DNA: TGTGCCAGCAATAGGGGCAATCAGCCCCAGCATTTT; CDR3 protein: CASNRGNQPQHF
J gene: TRBJ2-5; clone size: few; D gene: NA; V gene: TRBV5-4; CDR3 DNA: TGTGCCAGCAGCTCCCGGGACACACAAGAGACCCAGTACTTC; CDR3 protein: CASSSRDTQETQYF
J gene: TRBJ1-1; clone size: NA; D gene: NA; V gene: TRBV28; CDR3 DNA: TGTGCCAGCAGTCCCAGAGACCTGAACACTGAAGCTTTCTTT; CDR3 protein: CASSPRDLNTEAFF
J gene: TRBJ1-5; clone size: NA; D gene: NA; V gene: TRBV4-3; CDR3 DNA: TGCGCCAGCAGCCAACAGAGAGTCCATCAGCCCCAGCATTTT; CDR3 protein: CASSQQRVHQPQHF
J gene: TRBJ2-1; clone size: NA; D gene: TRBD1; V gene: TRBV5-8; CDR3 DNA: TGTGCCAGCAGCTCAGGGGGTACGTCTTTCGATGAGCAGTTCTTC; CDR3 protein: CASSSGGTSFDEQFF
J gene: TRBJ2-1; clone size: NA; D gene: TRBD1; V gene: TRBV18; CDR3 DNA: TGTGCCAGCTCACCACCGTCCGGGACAGGGGCCAATGAGCAGTTCTTC; CDR3 protein: CASSPPSGTGANEQFF
J gene: TRBJ2-7; clone size: few; D gene: TRBD2; V gene: TRBV27; CDR3 DNA: TGTGCCAGCAGTTGGGCGGGAGGGAGCTCCTACGAGCAGTACTTC; CDR3 protein: CASSWAGGSSYEQYF
J gene: TRBJ2-3; clone size: NA; D gene: NA; V gene: TRBV4-1; CDR3 DNA: TGCGCCAGCAGCCAAGCCCCGATTAGCACAGATACGCAGTATTTT; CDR3 protein: CASSQAPISTDTQYF
J gene: TRBJ2-4; clone size: NA; D gene: TRBD1; V gene: TRBV4-1; CDR3 DNA: TGCGCCAGCAGCCAGACAGGGACAAACATTCAGTACTTC; CDR3 protein: CASSQTGTNIQYF
J gene: TRBJ2-7; clone size: NA; D gene: TRBD1; V gene: TRBV7-9; CDR3 DNA: TGTGCCAGCAGCTACAGACAGGGGACCTACGAGCAGTACTTC; CDR3 protein: CASSYRQGTYEQYF
J gene: TRBJ2-6; clone size: NA; D gene: NA; V gene: TRBV5-6; CDR3 DNA: TGTGCCAGCAGCCCCAGGGTCTCTGGGGCCAACGTCCTGACTTTC; CDR3 protein: CASSPRVSGANVLTF
J gene: TRBJ1-2; clone size: once; D gene: NA; V gene: TRBV29-1; CDR3 DNA: TGCAGCGTTGGGACCTTGGTGGGCTATGGCTACACCTTC; CDR3 protein: CSVGTLVGYGYTF
J gene: TRBJ2-3; clone size: NA; D gene: TRBD1; V gene: TRBV7-6; CDR3 DNA: TGTGCCAGCAGCTTAGCAGGGACAGGGTGGACTAGCACAGATACGCAGTATTTT; CDR3 protein: CASSLAGTGWTSTDTQYF
J gene: TRBJ2-6; clone size: NA; D gene: NA; V gene: TRBV7-9; CDR3 DNA: TGTGCCAGCAGCTTATTTCCCCCGGCTTTC; CDR3 protein: CASSLFPPAF
J gene: TRBJ2-1; clone size: NA; D gene: TRBD2; V gene: TRBV6-6; CDR3 DNA: TGTGCCAGCAGTTACTCCGGACTAGCGGGAGGTAGTGAGCAGTTCTTC; CDR3 protein: CASSYSGLAGGSEQFF
J gene: TRBJ2-5; clone size: NA; D gene: NA; V gene: TRBV18; CDR3 DNA: TGTGCCAGCTCACCAAGGGGTCGCGGGCTCCAAGAGACCCAGTACTTC; CDR3 protein: CASSPRGRGLQETQYF
J gene: TRBJ2-5; clone size: NA; D gene: NA; V gene: TRBV10-3; CDR3 DNA: TGTGCCACCAGTGGGGGGTTGGGTCGAGAGACCCAGTACTTC; CDR3 protein: CATSGGLGRETQYF
J gene: TRBJ2-5; clone size: NA; D gene: NA; V gene: TRBV6-1; CDR3 DNA: TGTGCCAGCGGAAGGGGAGAGACCCAGTACTTC; CDR3 protein: CASGRGETQYF
J gene: TRBJ2-7; clone size: NA; D gene: NA; V gene: TRBV2; CDR3 DNA: TGTGCCAGCAGTGAAGTTCCACACATGGGGGACTTCTACGAGCAGTACTTC; CDR3 protein: CASSEVPHMGDFYEQYF
J gene: TRBJ2-5; clone size: NA; D gene: NA; V gene: TRBV6-5; CDR3 DNA: TGTGCCAGCAGTCCAAATTGGGAGACCCAGTACTTC; CDR3 protein: CASSPNWETQYF
J gene: TRBJ2-5; clone size: NA; D gene: NA; V gene: TRBV7-8; CDR3 DNA: TGTGCCAGCAGCTTTTTTGAAGCAGGGGAGACCCAGTACTTC; CDR3 protein: CASSFFEAGETQYF
J gene: TRBJ2-7; clone size: few; D gene: NA; V gene: TRBV20-1; CDR3 DNA: TGCAGTGTTAGCTCTCACGAGCAGTACTTC; CDR3 protein: CSVSSHEQYF
J gene: TRBJ2-5; clone size: NA; D gene: TRBD2; V gene: TRBV15; CDR3 DNA: TGTGCCACCAGCAGAGCGCGGGAGGGACGGGAGACCCAGTACTTC; CDR3 protein: CATSRAREGRETQYF
J gene: TRBJ1-4; clone size: NA; D gene: NA; V gene: TRBV5-1; CDR3 DNA: TGCGCCAGCAGCTTGGGACAGTCGAGTGAAAAACTGTTTTTT; CDR3 protein: CASSLGQSSEKLFF
J gene: TRBJ2-5; clone size: NA; D gene: TRBD2; V gene: TRBV5-6; CDR3 DNA: TGTGCCAGCAGCTTGGGGATAGCGGGAGGAGAAGAGACCCAGTACTTC; CDR3 protein: CASSLGIAGGEETQYF
J gene: TRBJ2-7; clone size: NA; D gene: NA; V gene: TRBV11-3; CDR3 DNA: TGTGCCAGCAGCCCTGCTACCGGGACCCAGATTCCCCAGCAGTACTTC; CDR3 protein: CASSPATGTQIPQQYF
J gene: TRBJ2-7; clone size: NA; D gene: NA; V gene: TRBV6-6; CDR3 DNA: TGTGCCAGCAGTTCATGGGGGCAGAGATACGAGCAGTACTTC; CDR3 protein: CASSSWGQRYEQYF
J gene: TRBJ2-7; clone size: NA; D gene: NA; V gene: TRBV4-2; CDR3 DNA: TGTGCCAGCAGCCCCATGAGGGATTTCTACGAGCAGTACTTC; CDR3 protein: CASSPMRDFYEQYF
J gene: TRBJ2-4; clone size: NA; D gene: TRBD1; V gene: TRBV19; CDR3 DNA: TGTGCCAGTAGTTCGACAGGGGGAAAAAACATTCAGTACTTC; CDR3 protein: CASSSTGGKNIQYF
J gene: TRBJ1-5; clone size: NA; D gene: NA; V gene: TRBV30; CDR3 DNA: TGTGCCTGGAGTGCCACACCTGAGCTGCCCCAGCATTTT; CDR3 protein: CAWSATPELPQHF
J gene: TRBJ2-5; clone size: NA; D gene: NA; V gene: TRBV15; CDR3 DNA: TGTGCCACCAGCAGAGTGTTGACAGAAGAGACCCAGTACTTC; CDR3 protein: CATSRVLTEETQYF
J gene: TRBJ2-7; clone size: NA; D gene: NA; V gene: TRBV6-1; CDR3 DNA: TGTGCCAGCAGTGCCCCCAGGAGGACAACTTCCTACGAGCAGTACTTC; CDR3 protein: CASSAPRRTTSYEQYF
J gene: TRBJ1-5; clone size: few; D gene: NA; V gene: TRBV30; CDR3 DNA: TGTGCCTGGGCCCCGGGGGGGGGCGGGCAGCCCCAGCATTTT; CDR3 protein: CAWAPGGGGQPQHF
J gene: TRBJ2-5; clone size: NA; D gene: NA; V gene: TRBV28; CDR3 DNA: TGTGCCAGCAGCCCGGGGGAGACCCAGTACTTC; CDR3 protein: CASSPGETQYF
J gene: TRBJ2-1; clone size: once; D gene: NA; V gene: TRBV6-5; CDR3 DNA: TGTGCCAGCAGTTACTCGAGTGGGTTACACAATGAGCAGTTCTTC; CDR3 protein: CASSYSSGLHNEQFF
J gene: TRBJ2-3; clone size: NA; D gene: NA; V gene: TRBV28; CDR3 DNA: TGTGCCAGCAGTTTTATGCGGAGCACAGATACGCAGTATTTT; CDR3 protein: CASSFMRSTDTQYF
J gene: TRBJ2-3; clone size: NA; D gene: TRBD2; V gene: TRBV10-2; CDR3 DNA: TGCGCCAGCAGTGACCCATGGGGACTAGCGTACACAGATACGCAGTATTTT; CDR3 protein: CASSDPWGLAYTDTQYF
J gene: TRBJ2-4; clone size: NA; D gene: TRBD2; V gene: TRBV5-6; CDR3 DNA: TGTGCCAGCAGCAATCTAGCGGGAGATCAAGTCAAAAACATTCAGTACTTC; CDR3 protein: CASSNLAGDQVKNIQYF
J gene: TRBJ2-2; clone size: NA; D gene: NA; V gene: TRBV9; CDR3 DNA: TGTGCCAGCAAATTTAGCCTTGGGACCGGGGAGCTGTTTTTT; CDR3 protein: CASKFSLGTGELFF
J gene: TRBJ2-5; clone size: NA; D gene: NA; V gene: TRBV13; CDR3 DNA: TGTGCCAGCAGCTTAGGCAGGGTTGAGACCCAGTACTTC; CDR3 protein: CASSLGRVETQYF
J gene: TRBJ2-1; clone size: NA; D gene: TRBD2; V gene: TRBV6-6; CDR3 DNA: TGTGCCAGCAGTGCGGGAGGGCCCAATGAGCAGTTCTTC; CDR3 protein: CASSAGGPNEQFF
J gene: TRBJ2-4; clone size: few; D gene: NA; V gene: TRBV28; CDR3 DNA: TGTGCCAGCAGTTTCTGGGGGGCCAAAAACATTCAGTACTTC; CDR3 protein: CASSFWGAKNIQYF
J gene: TRBJ2-7; clone size: NA; D gene: NA; V gene: TRBV5-6; CDR3 DNA: TGTGCCAGCAGCTTGAAACATGGCAGGGACTACGAGCAGTACTTC; CDR3 protein: CASSLKHGRDYEQYF
J gene: TRBJ2-2; clone size: NA; D gene: NA; V gene: TRBV4-3; CDR3 DNA: TGCGCCAGCAGCCAAGATAGCCCCCAGACCGGGGAGCTGTTTTTT; CDR3 protein: CASSQDSPQTGELFF
J gene: TRBJ2-1; clone size: NA; D gene: NA; V gene: TRBV6-5; CDR3 DNA: TGTGCCAGCAGTACAGGTGGAGTTTACTACAATGAGCAGTTCTTC; CDR3 protein: CASSTGGVYYNEQFF
J gene: TRBJ2-4; clone size: NA; D gene: TRBD1; V gene: TRBV2; CDR3 DNA: TGTGCCAGCATCCCACAGGGGAACAAAAACATTCAGTACTTC; CDR3 protein: CASIPQGNKNIQYF
J gene: TRBJ2-7; clone size: NA; D gene: TRBD2; V gene: TRBV11-2; CDR3 DNA: TGTGCCAGCAGCTTAGGCCCTAGCGGAGAAGGCTACGAGCAGTACTTC; CDR3 protein: CASSLGPSGEGYEQYF
J gene: TRBJ2-7; clone size: NA; D gene: NA; V gene: TRBV7-6; CDR3 DNA: TGTGCCAGCCGATCCTGGGGGGCGAGCTCCTACGAGCAGTACTTC; CDR3 protein: CASRSWGASSYEQYF
J gene: TRBJ1-2; clone size: NA; D gene: NA; V gene: TRBV15; CDR3 DNA: TGTGCCACAGCCGACAGCCTTTCGGGCCACACCTTC; CDR3 protein: CATADSLSGHTF
J gene: TRBJ2-7; clone size: NA; D gene: TRBD1; V gene: TRBV4-2; CDR3 DNA: TGTGCCAGCAGCCAAGGGACAGGGCCCTACGAGCAGTACTTC; CDR3 protein: CASSQGTGPYEQYF
J gene: TRBJ2-7; clone size: NA; D gene: NA; V gene: TRBV11-3; CDR3 DNA: TGTGCCAGCAGCGCCACCGACTTCTACGAGCAGTACTTC; CDR3 protein: CASSATDFYEQYF
J gene: TRBJ2-3; clone size: NA; D gene: TRBD1; V gene: TRBV28; CDR3 DNA: TGTGCCAGCAGTTTACCGGACAGGGCCGCAGATACGCAGTATTTT; CDR3 protein: CASSLPDRAADTQYF
J gene: TRBJ2-1; clone size: NA; D gene: TRBD2; V gene: TRBV27; CDR3 DNA: TGTGCCAGCAGCTTCGGGACTAGCGGAAACAATGAGCAGTTCTTC; CDR3 protein: CASSFGTSGNNEQFF
J gene: TRBJ1-1; clone size: few; D gene: NA; V gene: TRBV25-1; CDR3 DNA: TGTGCCAGCGGGGCGGGGGCCGGTGAAGCTTTCTTT; CDR3 protein: CASGAGAGEAFF
J gene: TRBJ1-5; clone size: NA; D gene: NA; V gene: TRBV11-2; CDR3 DNA: TGTGCCAGCAGCTTGTTTCAGGGGATAAATCAGCCCCAGCATTTT; CDR3 protein: CASSLFQGINQPQHF
J gene: TRBJ2-6; clone size: few; D gene: NA; V gene: TRBV7-3; CDR3 DNA: TGTGCCAGCAGCTTAGGAGCAGGGGTCTCTGGGGCCAACGTCCTGACTTTC; CDR3 protein: CASSLGAGVSGANVLTF
J gene: TRBJ2-7; clone size: NA; D gene: NA; V gene: TRBV21-1; CDR3 DNA: TGTGCCAGCAGCAAATATCAGGGGGCGACCTACGAGCAGTACTTC; CDR3 protein: CASSKYQGATYEQYF